A single sample gave rise to the 16 T cell receptor beta chains below, sequenced in a study of shared clonotypes between healthy human individuals. Assay used: immunoSEQ multiplex PCR; TCRdb lists only in-frame clones, some missing. This sample has about 700,000 clones, with approximately 90% found just once. CD45RO-negative, CCR7-selected cells formed the naive CD8 fraction, which excluded terminally differentiated effector memory CD45RA+ cells. Sequenced: naive CD8+ T cells sorted from blood. The receptors were gathered from a man aged 25 to 45 in good health.

This clone is a singleton in its sample. The rearrangement links TRBV18 to TRBJ1-2; 8 bases are shared with TRBD1. The CDR3 is 15 residues long. V was clipped by 2 bases and J by 5 bases; unmatched bases: 7. Germline lookup yields CDR1 KGHSH and CDR2 LQKENI. CDR3 coding DNA: TGTGCCAGCTCACCATCGGCAGGGGGCTTTTATGGCTACACCTTC. Amino acids: CASSPSAGGFYGYTF.

This chain joins TRBV7-9 and TRBJ2-3; D gene uncertain. The CDR3 covers 13 residues. Germline CDR1 SEHNR, CDR2 FQNEAQ (reference sequence). Deletions cut 6 bases from V and 5 bases from J, with 12 bases between. Here the CDR3 reads CASRVGREDTQYF. DNA of the CDR3: TGTGCCAGCAGGGTAGGTAGGGAAGATACGCAGTATTTT.

This chain joins TRBV27 and TRBJ2-1; TRBD1 is a possible D gene (6 bases). The CDR3 runs to 15 residues. Trimming stripped 7 bases from V and 9 bases from J, with 22 bases between. Germline CDR1 and CDR2: MNHEY and SMNVEV (reference sequence). The CDR3 region has the DNA TGTGCCAGCACCTTACAGGGACCGGAGGTGGGTGAGCAGTTCTTC. The encoded protein is CASTLQGPEVGEQFF.

The chain employs TRBV21-1 and TRBJ2-1; the DNA was not used to check the table's D call, TRBD2. TRBV21-1 counts as a pseudogene. There are 11 residues in the CDR3. The CDR3 here is CASTSSSEQFF. In DNA, the CDR3 is TGTGCCAGCACCTCGTCTAGCGAGCAGTTCTTC.

This chain uses TRBV5-1 with TRBJ2-3; 9 bases align to TRBD1. The CDR3 totals 16 residues. J was trimmed by 3 bases and V by 5 bases; bases with no gene match: 10. Germline lookup yields CDR1 SGHRS and CDR2 YFSETQ. Here the CDR3 DNA reads TGCGCCAGCAGTCTACCTAGGACAGGGGAGACAGATACGCAGTATTTT. It is translated as CASSLPRTGETDTQYF.

The chain recombines TRBV27 with TRBJ1-2; 7 positions agree with TRBD1. Germline values: CDR1 MNHEY, CDR2 SMNVEV (reference sequence). V gave up 5 bases and J gave up 1 base; unmatched junction bases: 7. The CDR3 runs to 15 residues. The CDR3 bases are TGTGCCAGCAGTACGACAGGGAATGGTAACTATGGCTACACCTTC. It is translated as CASSTTGNGNYGYTF.

This chain joins TRBV7-8 and TRBJ2-7; D is uncertain. CDR3 length: 15 amino acids. Trimming pared 5 bases from V and 0 bases from J, leaving 14 bases between. Germline CDR1 SGHVS, CDR2 FQNEAQ. CDR3: CASSRRIPSSYEQYF. CDR3 sequence (DNA): TGTGCCAGCAGCCGCAGGATTCCCTCCTCCTACGAGCAGTACTTC. Supplemented by reference TRBV7-8 and TRBJ2-7, the full variable domain reads GAGVSQSPRYKVAKRGQDVALRCDPISGHVSLFWYQQALGQGPEFLTYFQNEAQLDKSGLPSDRFFAERPEGSVSTLKIQRTQQEDSAVYLCASSRRIPSSYEQYFGPGTRLTVT.

The chain employs TRBV6-1 and TRBJ2-7; TRBD1 aligns across 7 bases. The CDR3 extends over 13 amino acids. Per the germline V gene, CDR1 is MNHNS and CDR2 is SASEGT. V shed 4 bases, J shed 5 bases, and the junction held 5 bases outside the gene matches. The CDR3 spells CASSARQGDEQYF. CDR3 coding DNA: TGTGCCAGCAGTGCCAGACAGGGAGACGAGCAGTACTTC.

The J gene is TRBJ2-1, the V gene TRBV7-9; no firm D call. CDR3 length: 16 residues. Deletions cut 3 bases from V and 0 bases from J, with 12 bases between. Germline V gene data show CDR1 as SEHNR and CDR2 as FQNEAQ (reference sequence). CDR3 sequence reads: CASSFLSGDSYNEQFF. Here the CDR3 DNA reads TGTGCCAGCAGCTTCCTGTCCGGCGACTCCTACAATGAGCAGTTCTTC.

The table lists this clone with a count of one. This chain uses TRBV4-1 with TRBJ2-1; 10 bases align to TRBD2. The CDR3 consists of 17 residues. Germline trimming cut 0 bases from V and 5 bases from J; bases unmatched to any gene: 7. CDR1 MGHRA and CDR2 YSYEKL come from the germline V gene. CDR3 coding DNA: TGCGCCAGCAGCCAAGAGCCGGGACTAGCGAGAGACAATGAGCAGTTCTTC. Translating it yields CASSQEPGLARDNEQFF.

The chain has TRBV5-6 and TRBJ2-3; unclear D gene. This CDR3 is built from 13 residues. Deletions cut 0 bases from V and 5 bases from J, with 7 bases between. CDR1 is SGHDT, CDR2 YYEEEE, per germline. Here the CDR3 DNA reads TGTGCCAGCAGCTTGGGTGGCCAAGATACGCAGTATTTT. Its translation: CASSLGGQDTQYF.

The chain joins TRBV18 to TRBJ1-1, with a weak D call TRBD1 (5 bases). Germline V gene data show CDR1 as KGHSH and CDR2 as LQKENI. Trimming removed 2 bases at V and 4 bases at J, with 17 bases between. The CDR3 runs to 16 residues. The CDR3 is CASSPTARRGRTEAFF. As DNA, the CDR3 is TGTGCCAGCTCACCAACCGCTAGGAGGGGTCGCACTGAAGCTTTCTTT.

This chain links TRBV9 with TRBJ2-3; 8 bases are a match to TRBD2. This CDR3 contains 15 residues. Germline CDR1 SGDLS, CDR2 YYNGEE. The V gene end was trimmed by 7 bases and the J gene end by 4 bases; junction bases not matched to a gene: 11. The CDR3 sequence is CASGNELAEADTQYF. The CDR3 nucleotides read TGTGCCAGCGGTAATGAACTAGCGGAAGCAGATACGCAGTATTTT.

V and J are TRBV4-1 and TRBJ1-3, with TRBD1 identical over 7 bases. Germline V gene data show CDR1 as MGHRA and CDR2 as YSYEKL. V dropped 1 base and J dropped 4; count of bases not matched to a gene: 16. The CDR3 covers 19 residues. Here the CDR3 reads CASSQVRRFDRAFGNTIYF. In DNA, the CDR3 is TGCGCCAGCAGCCAAGTTAGAAGGTTTGACAGGGCGTTCGGAAACACCATATATTTT.

In regard to this clone: Other DNA sequences within the sample encode an identical CDR3. V and J are TRBV7-9 and TRBJ2-7; TRBD1 or TRBD2 may be the D gene (5 bases each). The CDR3 loop spans 14 amino acids. Trimming removed 4 bases at V and 2 bases at J, with 12 bases between. Germline V gene sequence: CDR1 SEHNR, CDR2 FQNEAQ (reference sequence). The CDR3 spells CASSSGSAAYEQYF. CDR3 DNA: TGTGCCAGCAGCTCAGGGAGCGCCGCCTACGAGCAGTACTTC.

This clone was seen only a few times. The V and J genes are TRBV7-9 and TRBJ2-2, with 8 nucleotides matching TRBD2. The V segment lost 4 bases and the J segment 5 bases; nucleotides outside the gene matches: 9. Germline assignment: CDR1 SEHNR and CDR2 FQNEAQ (reference sequence). The length of the CDR3 is 16 residues. The CDR3 region is CASSSTSDHSTGELFF. CDR3 DNA: TGTGCCAGCAGCTCGACTAGCGACCACTCAACCGGGGAGCTGTTTTTT.